The source of this TCR beta chain is a study of blood T cell repertoires in COVID-19. Study-level information: Material from acute and convalescent COVID-19 was sourced from the United States, Italy and Spain. T cells, B-cell-depleted T cells, or PBMCs supplied cDNA or gDNA.

The CDR3 is 14 residues long. V lost 1 base and J lost 7, with 14 bases in between. The germline V gene has CDR1 SGDLS and CDR2 YYNGEE. Per the study methods: Reference gene primers were amplified, and this amplification served to estimate nucleated cell counts. The data were produced by immunoSEQ multiplex PCR, yet TCRdb's version contains in-frame clones alone and is incomplete. V and J calls and clone size are copied from that table; D and trimming were computed from the DNA. The profile shows a few hundred thousand clones, approximately 87% of them singletons. The sample was peripheral blood. This sequence joins TRBV9 and TRBJ2-5; weak D call: TRBD1 (5 bases). The sequence was collected from a man aged 60 to 69 who had recovered from COVID-19. CDR3 amino acids: CASSVTQGSATQYF. For the CDR3, the DNA is TGTGCCAGCAGCGTAACTCAGGGATCCGCGACCCAGTACTTC.